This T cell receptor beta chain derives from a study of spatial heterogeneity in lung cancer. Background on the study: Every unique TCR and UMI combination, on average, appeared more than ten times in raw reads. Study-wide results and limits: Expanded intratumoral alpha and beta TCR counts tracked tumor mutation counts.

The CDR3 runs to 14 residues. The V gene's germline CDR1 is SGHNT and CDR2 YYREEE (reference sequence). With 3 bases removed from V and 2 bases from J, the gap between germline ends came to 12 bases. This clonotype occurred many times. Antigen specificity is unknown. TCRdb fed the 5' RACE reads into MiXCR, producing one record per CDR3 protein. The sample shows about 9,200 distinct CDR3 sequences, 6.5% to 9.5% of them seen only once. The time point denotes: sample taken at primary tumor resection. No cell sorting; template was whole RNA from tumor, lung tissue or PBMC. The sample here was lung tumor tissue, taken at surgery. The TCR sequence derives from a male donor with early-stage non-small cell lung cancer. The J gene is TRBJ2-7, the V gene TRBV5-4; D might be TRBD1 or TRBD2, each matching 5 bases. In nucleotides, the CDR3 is TGTGCCAGCAGCTCCGGGGCGGACACCTACGAGCAGTACTTC. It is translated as CASSSGADTYEQYF.